The T cell receptor (beta chain) under discussion was sequenced for a study of blood T cell repertoires in COVID-19. The germline gives CDR1 SGHKS, CDR2 YYEKEE (reference sequence). V lost 4 bases and J lost 7; bases outside the gene matches: 7. This CDR3 is built from 14 residues. TCRdb's copy holds only in-frame clones and misses some; the assay was immunoSEQ multiplex PCR. The table records approximately 250,000 clones, approximately 89% of them present only once. The study recruited people aged roughly 18 to 100 years across approximately 25 US areas. The rearrangement joins TRBV5-5 to TRBJ2-1; 8 nucleotides align to TRBD1. The TCR comes from a woman aged 40 to 55 with acute COVID-19. Sequenced: PBMCs or T cells enriched from blood (not recorded which). The CDR3 bases are TGTGCCAGCAGCCTCGGACAGGGCGGGAATGAGCAGTTCTTC. It is translated as CASSLGQGGNEQFF.